Only a few counts were recorded for the clone carrying this T cell receptor (beta chain). Antigen unknown. Assay used: immunoSEQ multiplex PCR; TCRdb lists only in-frame clones, some missing. The sample lists tens of thousands of clones, roughly nine tenths occurring once. The sample comes from a study of graft-versus-host responses after intestinal transplantation. Background on the study: Recipients got multivisceral, liver-intestinal, or isolated intestinal transplants. Each recipient received anti-thymocyte globulin induction, then tacrolimus and steroids for approximately 3 years.

The CDR3 runs to 18 residues. V lost 1 base and J lost 0; bases outside the gene matches: 10. Per the germline V gene, CDR1 is SGHDT and CDR2 is YYEEEE. Study-wide results and limits: Detected in recipient marrow were GvH clones, some of which were first observed in ileum or blood.

Sample: unstimulated CD4+ T cells sorted from spleen or lymph node cells, taken before transplant. The gene calls are TRBV5-6 and TRBJ1-3, with 7 bases that match TRBD1. The receptor comes from a human donor who was the organ donor for an intestinal transplant. The CDR3 sequence: CASSLPLQGPGSGNTIYF. CDR3 DNA: TGTGCCAGCAGCTTGCCATTACAGGGGCCCGGCTCTGGAAACACCATATATTTT. Complete variable domain (other parts from reference TRBV5-6 and TRBJ1-3): DAGVTQSPTHLIKTRGQQVTLRCSPKSGHDTVSWYQQALGQGPQFIFQYYEEEERQRGNFPDRFSGHQFPNYSSELNVNALLLGDSALYLCASSLPLQGPGSGNTIYFGEGSWLTVV.